Reported below is one T cell receptor (beta chain). The entry originates in a study of blood T cell repertoires in COVID-19. Profiled with immunoSEQ multiplex PCR; TCRdb holds only in-frame clones, not every one. The data contain more than 150,000 clones, around 77% of them singletons. The CDR3 covers 19 residues. Germline V gene sequence: CDR1 SGHTA, CDR2 FQGNSA. V trimming: 5 bases; J trimming: 3 bases; junction bases outside the gene matches: 18. Sequencing was done on a sample of peripheral blood. V usage is TRBV7-2 and J usage is TRBJ2-7, with 11 positions matching TRBD2. This TCR derives from a man aged 60 to 75 with active or convalescent COVID-19. CDR3: CASSHRGTSGSSTRYEQYF. DNA for the CDR3: TGTGCCAGCAGCCACAGGGGAACTAGCGGGAGCTCTACCCGCTACGAGCAGTACTTC.